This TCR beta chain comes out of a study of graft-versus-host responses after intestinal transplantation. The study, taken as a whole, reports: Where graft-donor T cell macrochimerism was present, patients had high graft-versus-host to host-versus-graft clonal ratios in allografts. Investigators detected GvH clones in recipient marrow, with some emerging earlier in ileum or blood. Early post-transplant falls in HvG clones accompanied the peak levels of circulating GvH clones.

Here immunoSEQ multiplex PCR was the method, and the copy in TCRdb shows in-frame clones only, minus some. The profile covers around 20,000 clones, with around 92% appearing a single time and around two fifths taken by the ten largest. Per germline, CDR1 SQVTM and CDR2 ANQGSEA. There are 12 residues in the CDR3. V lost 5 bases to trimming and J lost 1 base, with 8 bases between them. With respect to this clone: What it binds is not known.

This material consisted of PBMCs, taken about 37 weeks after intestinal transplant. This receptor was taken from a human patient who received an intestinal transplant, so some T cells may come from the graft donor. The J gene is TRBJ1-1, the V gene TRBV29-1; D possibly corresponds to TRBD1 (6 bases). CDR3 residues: CSVQQGNTEAFF. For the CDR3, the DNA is TGCAGCGTTCAACAGGGGAACACTGAAGCTTTCTTT.